Shown below are 27 T cell receptor beta chains from a single sample sequenced in a study of human T cells and chemical hapten exposure. TCRdb re-called the RACE reads with MiXCR, one entry per CDR3 protein. This sample carries about 380,000 distinct CDR3 sequences, approximately 5.1% of them seen once, and the ten largest clones take 2% to 3%. Time point noted: pre-sensitization, week 0. Treatment of the sample: therapeutic diphenylcyclopropenone sensitization with weekly scalp DPC. The material sequenced was whole blood, taken in connection with sensitization to the hapten diphenylcyclopropenone (DPC). Receptor source: a woman aged 50 to 65 with alopecia areata. Some clones in this sample may be carry-over from other donors' samples.

This clonotype appeared many times. The chain uses TRBV12-3 or TRBV12-4 and TRBJ1-1; TRBD1 agrees at 8 bases. V lost 6 bases to trimming and J lost 2 bases; unmatched junction nucleotides: 5. The CDR3 runs 14 residues. CDR3 loop: CASSRDRGNTEAFF. The CDR3 bases are TGTGCCAGCAGCCGCGACAGGGGAAACACTGAAGCTTTCTTT.

In nucleotides, the CDR3 is TGCGCCAGCAGAGACCGGGGCCCCGGGGGCTCTGGGGCCAACGTCCTGACTTTC. This gives the protein CASRDRGPGGSGANVLTF. This rearrangement joins TRBV10-2 to TRBJ2-6, with D possibly TRBD2 on 6 matching bases. This CDR3 has 18 amino acids. Trimming shortened V by 6 bases and J by 0 bases, and 18 bases separated the two germline ends. Germline values: CDR1 WSHSY, CDR2 SAAADI.

There are many counts of this clonotype. The chain has TRBV6-5 and TRBJ2-6; the D gene is possibly TRBD2 (6 bases). This CDR3 spans 17 amino acids. Trimming removed 5 bases from V and 0 bases from J, with 14 bases in between. Germline lookup yields CDR1 MNHEY and CDR2 SVGAGI. CDR3 sequence (DNA): TGTGCCAGCAGTCTTACTAGCTCCCCCTCTGGGGCCAACGTCCTGACTTTC. This gives the protein CASSLTSSPSGANVLTF.

This clonotype was observed at least ten times. The V and J genes are TRBV29-1 and TRBJ2-2; D call uncertain. Germline loops: CDR1 SQVTM, CDR2 ANQGSEA. The CDR3 sequence is 11 residues long. The V gene lost 6 bases and the J gene lost 3 bases, with 5 bases spanning the gap. The CDR3 protein is CSVSDTGELFF. The CDR3 DNA reads TGCAGCGTCTCAGACACCGGGGAGCTGTTTTTT.

This clonotype was counted between two and nine times. The chain links TRBV27 to TRBJ2-5; no clear D. In germline, CDR1 is MNHEY, CDR2 SMNVEV (reference sequence). This CDR3 has 14 residues. V dropped 3 bases and J dropped 4 bases, with 12 bases sitting between them. The CDR3 region is CASSFTGQRETQYF. CDR3 DNA sequence: TGTGCCAGCAGTTTTACGGGCCAGAGAGAGACCCAGTACTTC.

In this sample, this clonotype turned up a few times. The rearrangement uses TRBV20-1 and TRBJ1-1; a possible D gene is TRBD1 (5 bases). The CDR3 length is 16 residues. Germline lookup yields CDR1 DFQATT and CDR2 SNEGSKA (reference sequence). The CDR3 nucleotides read TGCAGCACTAAATGGGGCACAGCCTTGAGGAACACTGAAGCTTTCTTT. Its translation is CSTKWGTALRNTEAFF.

This clonotype was counted a few times. J is TRBJ1-1 and V is TRBV27; D may be TRBD1 (5 bases). Deletions cut 3 bases from V and 1 base from J, with 12 bases between. Germline CDR1 and CDR2: MNHEY and SMNVEV (reference sequence). The CDR3 spans 15 residues. Here the CDR3 DNA reads TGTGCCAGCAGTTTCCAGGGAGGAGGGAACACTGAAGCTTTCTTT. Amino acid sequence: CASSFQGGGNTEAFF.

This clonotype was recorded many times. V is TRBV12-3 or TRBV12-4 and J is TRBJ2-7; no clear D. The CDR3 is 13 amino acids. Trimming removed 0 bases from V and 2 bases from J, with 5 bases in between. Here the CDR3 reads CASSLASPYEQYF. The CDR3 nucleotides read TGTGCCAGCAGTTTAGCCAGTCCCTACGAGCAGTACTTC.

This clonotype was seen many times. The chain couples TRBV18 to TRBJ2-2; no definite D call. The CDR3 covers 13 residues. Germline lookup yields CDR1 KGHSH and CDR2 LQKENI. With 8 bases removed from V and 2 bases from J, the gap between germline ends came to 9 bases. The CDR3, as DNA: TGTGCCAGCAGTCCCCGTAACACCGGGGAGCTGTTTTTT. As protein: CASSPRNTGELFF.

The chain links TRBV6-5 to TRBJ1-1, with D possibly TRBD1 on 5 matching bases. Germline assignment: CDR1 MNHEY and CDR2 SVGAGI. The CDR3 runs to 13 residues. Trimming removed 11 bases from V and 5 bases from J, with 18 bases in between. The CDR3 here is CAATTDTGTEAFF. CDR3 nucleotides: TGTGCCGCAACGACGGACACGGGTACTGAAGCTTTCTTT.

This clonotype was observed a few times. The rearrangement joins TRBV2 to TRBJ1-2; 9 bases are shared with TRBD1. With 7 bases clipped from V and 8 bases from J, the junction kept 8 bases outside the gene matches. CDR1 SNHLY and CDR2 FYNNEI come from the germline V gene. There are 13 residues in the CDR3. The CDR3 bases are TGTGCCAGCAAACCGGGACAGGGAGGCGGCTACACCTTC. It yields the protein CASKPGQGGGYTF.

The table lists this clonotype with a few counts. The chain couples TRBV12-3 or TRBV12-4 to TRBJ1-2; D is uncertain. This CDR3 is 14 amino acids long. Trimming took off 1 base at V and 7 bases at J, with 13 bases between the two ends. The CDR3 coding sequence is TGTGCCAGCAGTTTAGACTCTTTTCGACCTGGCTACACCTTC. This encodes CASSLDSFRPGYTF.

This clonotype was picked up many times. CDR3: CASSFGGPNTGELFF. CDR3 in DNA: TGTGCCAGCAGTTTTGGGGGGCCGAACACCGGGGAGCTGTTTTTT. The chain combines TRBV12-3 or TRBV12-4 with TRBJ2-2; TRBD1 or TRBD2 may be the D gene (6 bases each). Trimming pared 3 bases from V and 0 bases from J, leaving 8 bases between. The CDR3 covers 15 residues.

The sample holds many counts of this clonotype. The chain is built from TRBV30 and TRBJ2-7, with TRBD2 matching over 9 bases. Trimming at V came to 1 base and at J to 1 base, leaving 2 bases not matched to a gene. Germline values: CDR1 GTSNPN, CDR2 SVGIG (reference sequence). The CDR3 loop spans 14 amino acids. CDR3 amino acids: CAWSELAGSYEQYF. In DNA form, the CDR3 reads TGTGCCTGGAGTGAACTAGCGGGTTCCTACGAGCAGTACTTC. The full variable domain, in which reference TRBV30 and TRBJ2-7 provide the parts outside the CDR3, is SQTIHQWPATLVQPVGSPLSLECTVEGTSNPNLYWYRQAAGRGLQLLFYSVGIGQISSEVPQNLSASRPQDRQFILSSKKLLLSDSGFYLCAWSELAGSYEQYFGPGTRLTVT.

The chain's CDR3 is CSGSDQGTQYF. The CDR3 DNA is TGCAGTGGATCAGATCAAGGGACGCAGTATTTT. This chain links TRBV20-1 with TRBJ2-3; no definite D call. Per the germline V gene, CDR1 is DFQATT and CDR2 is SNEGSKA (reference sequence). V lost 7 bases, J lost 9 bases, and 14 bases lay in between. This CDR3 has 11 amino acids.

This clonotype has ten or more counts. The genes are TRBV29-1 and TRBJ2-3; possible D gene TRBD2, 5 bases. Germline lookup yields CDR1 SQVTM and CDR2 ANQGSEA. Trimming shortened V by 6 bases and J by 5 bases, and 12 bases separated the two germline ends. The CDR3 is 12 amino acids. The CDR3 here is CSVVSGGDTQYF. The CDR3 DNA is TGCAGCGTCGTCTCTGGAGGAGATACGCAGTATTTT.

Ten or more counts support this clonotype. The rearrangement uses TRBV29-1 and TRBJ2-7, with TRBD1 as a possible D gene (5 bases). Germline lookup yields CDR1 SQVTM and CDR2 ANQGSEA. This CDR3 is 13 amino acids long. Trimming cost V 2 bases and J 5 bases, with 13 bases left between them. The chain's CDR3 is CSVEIPGRDEQYF. The CDR3 nucleotides read TGCAGCGTTGAAATCCCAGGCAGGGACGAGCAGTACTTC.

This chain links TRBV7-2 with TRBJ2-3; no firm D call. The CDR3 runs to 16 residues. The V gene's germline CDR1 is SGHTA and CDR2 FQGNSA. V dropped 7 bases and J dropped 1 base, with 18 bases sitting between them. The CDR3 region is CASTPGRGRGTDTQYF. CDR3 in DNA: TGTGCCAGCACCCCCGGCCGCGGCAGAGGCACAGATACGCAGTATTTT.

The sample holds many counts of this clonotype. The gene calls are TRBV6-2 or TRBV6-3 and TRBJ1-5; the D gene is possibly TRBD1 (5 bases). CDR1 is MNHEY and CDR2 is SVGEGT in the germline V gene. The CDR3 extends over 14 amino acids. The V and J ends lost 2 bases and 4 bases respectively, with 9 bases between them. CDR3 protein: CASSYGTENQPQHF. CDR3 bases: TGTGCCAGCAGTTACGGGACCGAGAATCAGCCCCAGCATTTT.

This clonotype was picked up many times. This rearrangement joins TRBV4-1 to TRBJ2-5; D not resolved. Trimming pared 0 bases from V and 2 bases from J, leaving 13 bases between. Germline V CDR1 and CDR2: MGHRA, YSYEKL. This CDR3 spans 16 amino acids. CDR3 region: CASSQERVIPQETQYF. The CDR3, as DNA: TGCGCCAGCAGCCAAGAAAGGGTCATCCCACAAGAGACCCAGTACTTC.

The gene calls are TRBV2 and TRBJ1-2; D gene unclear. Trimming shortened V by 3 bases and J by 8 bases, and 19 bases separated the two germline ends. Germline lookup yields CDR1 SNHLY and CDR2 FYNNEI. This CDR3 region has 15 residues. CDR3 in DNA: TGTGCCAGCAGTGACGGGGTATTATCAGATGTAGGCTACACCTTC. Its translation: CASSDGVLSDVGYTF. The full variable domain, with the rest looked up from reference TRBV2 and TRBJ1-2, is EPEVTQTPSHQVTQMGQEVILRCVPISNHLYFYWYRQILGQKVEFLVSFYNNEISEKSEIFDDQFSVERPDGSNFTLKIRSTKLEDSAMYFCASSDGVLSDVGYTFGSGTRLTVV.

This clonotype showed up many times. The rearrangement joins TRBV11-2 to TRBJ2-3; D uncertain. Between the trimmed V and J ends, which lost 5 bases and 3 bases, there was a span of 18 bases. CDR1 and CDR2 (germline): SGHAT, FQNNGV. The CDR3 loop spans 16 amino acids. Written as DNA, the CDR3 is TGTGCCAGCAGCGTACGGATCAAGGAAGGAACAGATACGCAGTATTTT. It encodes CASSVRIKEGTDTQYF.

This clonotype was recorded at least ten times. In nucleotides, the CDR3 is TGTGCCAGCTCACCACGAGGACAGGGTGAAGCTTTCTTT. It specifies CASSPRGQGEAFF. J is TRBJ1-1 and V is TRBV18; TRBD1 aligns across 8 bases. CDR3 size: 13 residues. Germline V gives CDR1 KGHSH, CDR2 LQKENI. J was trimmed by 7 bases and V by 1 base; bases with no gene match: 2.

This clonotype was seen at least ten times. The chain has TRBV20-1 and TRBJ2-3; 8 bases map to TRBD2. V was clipped by 2 bases and J by 7 bases; unmatched bases: 8. CDR1 is DFQATT, CDR2 SNEGSKA, per germline (reference sequence). The CDR3 sequence is 14 residues long. CDR3 protein: CSARRLAFRNTQYF. CDR3 coding DNA: TGCAGTGCTAGAAGACTAGCGTTCAGGAATACGCAGTATTTT.

This clonotype was observed at least ten times. The chain links TRBV20-1 to TRBJ1-1, with 7 positions matching TRBD1. The germline CDR1 and CDR2 sequences are DFQATT and SNEGSKA (reference sequence). This CDR3 has 14 residues. V shed 0 bases and J 4 bases; nucleotides not matched to a gene: 5. The CDR3 sequence: CSARDDRVATEAFF. CDR3 sequence (DNA): TGCAGTGCTAGAGACGACAGGGTGGCCACTGAAGCTTTCTTT.

There are many counts of this clonotype. CDR3: CASSQVSRGYEQFF. In nucleotides, the CDR3 is TGTGCCAGCAGCCAAGTTTCTAGAGGGTATGAGCAGTTCTTC. This rearrangement joins TRBV3-1 to TRBJ2-1, with D perhaps TRBD2 (5 bases). Germline CDR1 and CDR2: LGHDT and YNNKEL (reference sequence). Deletions cut 1 base from V and 8 bases from J, with 12 bases between. The CDR3 totals 14 residues.

The J gene is TRBJ1-1, the V gene TRBV6-5; D uncertain. The CDR3 totals 15 residues. V lost 2 bases and J 3 bases, leaving 13 bases between the germline ends. Germline lookup yields CDR1 MNHEY and CDR2 SVGAGI. CDR3 amino acids: CASSYGRQLYTEAFF. As DNA, the CDR3 is TGTGCCAGCAGTTACGGCAGACAACTTTACACTGAAGCTTTCTTT.